The 23 T cell receptor beta chains presented below share a single source sample, sequenced in a study of Ad26.COV2.S vaccination and SARS-CoV-2 variants. TCRdb's table, derived via immunoSEQ multiplex PCR, lists solely in-frame clones and lacks some. Among hundreds of thousands of clones listed, roughly 90% were seen once. Noted treatment: some 20 received Ad26.COV2.S at low or high dose, single or two shots; 5 received placebo; per-sample allocation not given. The samples were gathered on day 63 after the first injection of vaccine or placebo. The sequencing used peripheral blood, collected in a trial of Ad26.COV2.S vaccine versus placebo. The receptors were sampled from a person between 18 and 65 years old who received the Ad26.COV2.S COVID-19 vaccine or a placebo.

The CDR3 region has the DNA TGTGCCAGCAGCGAAGGGTCCACCCGGCGGCAGTACTTC. This gives the protein CASSEGSTRRQYF. The chain uses TRBV9 and TRBJ2-7; the D is unclear. Per germline, CDR1 SGDLS and CDR2 YYNGEE. This CDR3 comprises 13 residues. V lost 3 bases to trimming and J lost 9 bases, with 16 bases between them.

V gene TRBV12-3 or TRBV12-4 combines with J gene TRBJ1-1; the D is unclear. Trimming pared 6 bases from V and 1 base from J, leaving 9 bases between. The CDR3 extends over 13 amino acids. CDR3 in DNA: TGTGCCAGCAGGTTTAGTACGAACACTGAAGCTTTCTTT. Encoded protein: CASRFSTNTEAFF.

The rearrangement uses TRBV12-3 or TRBV12-4 and TRBJ2-3; D gene ambiguous. V was cut by 5 bases and J by 3 bases, with 6 bases left in between. This CDR3 has 12 residues. CDR3 nucleotides: TGTGCCAGCAGTGAAGGGACAGATACGCAGTATTTT. Its protein product is CASSEGTDTQYF.

The chain recombines TRBV4-3 with TRBJ2-1, with TRBD2 matching 7 bases. This CDR3 region has 15 residues. Germline V gene lookup returns CDR1 LGHNA and CDR2 YSLEER. With V trimmed by 0 bases and J by 6 bases, 5 bases remained unmatched. The CDR3 is CASSQDSGGGNEQFF. The CDR3 nucleotides are TGCGCCAGCAGCCAAGATAGTGGCGGGGGCAATGAGCAGTTCTTC.

The V gene is TRBV29-1, the J gene TRBJ1-1; D might be TRBD1 (5 bases). With 4 bases removed from V and 3 bases from J, the gap between germline ends came to 15 bases. Germline values: CDR1 SQVTM, CDR2 ANQGSEA. The CDR3 has 14 amino acids. In DNA form, the CDR3 reads TGCAGCGTTGCGGGGGGTCTTTTTGACACTGAAGCTTTCTTT. Its protein product is CSVAGGLFDTEAFF.

CDR3 loop: CAISEETANQPQHF. The CDR3 nucleotides are TGTGCCATCAGTGAAGAAACAGCTAATCAGCCCCAGCATTTT. This chain links TRBV10-3 with TRBJ1-5; D uncertain. Trimming stripped 3 bases from V and 4 bases from J, with 10 bases between. Germline V CDR1 and CDR2: ENHRY, SYGVKD. The CDR3 spans 14 residues.

The chain is built from TRBV27 and TRBJ2-5, with D hard to call. V dropped 3 bases and J dropped 6 bases, with 14 bases sitting between them. The germline V gene has CDR1 MNHEY and CDR2 SMNVEV (reference sequence). This CDR3 is built from 14 residues. The CDR3 loop reads CASSFRSVGQTQYF. The CDR3 DNA follows: TGTGCCAGCAGTTTTCGGAGCGTGGGTCAGACCCAGTACTTC.

V and J are TRBV3-1 (or the pseudogene TRBV3-2) and TRBJ2-2; D is perhaps TRBD1 or TRBD2 (5 bases each). This CDR3 is built from 14 residues. Germline lookup yields CDR1 LGHDT and CDR2 YNNKEL (reference sequence). V was pared by 4 bases and J by 5 bases, with 11 bases between. The CDR3 loop is CASSRDPRTGELFF. The CDR3 nucleotides are TGTGCCAGCAGCCGGGACCCCCGAACCGGGGAGCTGTTTTTT.

This chain uses TRBV27 with TRBJ2-5, with 8 bases lining up with TRBD2. The CDR3 sequence is 16 residues long. Germline assignment: CDR1 MNHEY and CDR2 SMNVEV (reference sequence). V lost 4 bases and J lost 5; bases outside the gene matches: 12. The CDR3 DNA is TGTGCCAGCAGTTGGAACCGGGAGACTAGCGAGGAGACCCAGTACTTC. This gives the protein CASSWNRETSEETQYF.

The CDR3 here is CASSQEEGREKLFF. The CDR3 DNA reads as TGCGCCAGCAGCCAAGAGGAAGGTCGGGAAAAACTGTTTTTT. The chain carries TRBV4-1 and TRBJ1-4, with D unclear. The germline V gene encodes CDR1 MGHRA and CDR2 YSYEKL. There are 14 residues in the CDR3. V was shortened by 0 bases and J by 8 bases, with 10 bases between the two germline ends.

The chain links TRBV7-2 to TRBJ2-3; D tentatively fits TRBD1 or TRBD2 (7 bases each). V was cut by 4 bases and J by 6 bases, with 26 bases left in between. The CDR3 runs to 18 residues. CDR1 is SGHTA and CDR2 is FQGNSA in the germline V gene. The CDR3 DNA sequence: TGTGCCAGCAGCTCATTCCCCAGGGGGGGATCCTTGGGGGATACGCAGTATTTT. Translated, it gives CASSSFPRGGSLGDTQYF.

The chain links TRBV10-3 to TRBJ1-1; D gene ambiguous. Germline CDR1 reads ENHRY; CDR2 reads SYGVKD. Between the trimmed V and J ends, which lost 6 bases and 0 bases, there was a span of 11 bases. CDR3 length equals 14 residues. In DNA form, the CDR3 reads TGTGCCATCAGCTCCGGACCGTTGAACACTGAAGCTTTCTTT. It yields the protein CAISSGPLNTEAFF.

V gene TRBV19 combines with J gene TRBJ1-2; maybe TRBD1 (6 bases). Germline V gives CDR1 LNHDA, CDR2 SQIVND (reference sequence). The CDR3 spans 15 residues. V lost 3 bases to trimming and J lost 8 bases, with 19 bases between them. The CDR3 spells CASSIISAGVSGYTF. CDR3 coding DNA: TGTGCCAGTAGTATTATATCGGCAGGGGTAAGCGGCTACACCTTC. Filled out from reference TRBV19 and TRBJ1-2, the complete variable domain reads DGGITQSPKYLFRKEGQNVTLSCEQNLNHDAMYWYRQDPGQGLRLIYYSQIVNDFQKGDIAEGYSVSREKKESFPLTVTSAQKNPTAFYLCASSIISAGVSGYTFGSGTRLTVV.

This clone was detected only once. The chain recombines TRBV6-5 with TRBJ1-5, with D unresolved. The CDR3 length is 15 residues. The germline V and J ends were trimmed by 10 bases and 0 bases, with 16 bases remaining between them. The germline CDR1 and CDR2 sequences are MNHEY and SVGAGI. In DNA form, the CDR3 reads TGTGCCATCGAACCCAGGACGGCTAGCAATCAGCCCCAGCATTTT. Amino acid sequence: CAIEPRTASNQPQHF.

The V and J genes are TRBV7-2 and TRBJ2-3; D unresolved. The CDR3 spans 13 residues. The germline V gene encodes CDR1 SGHTA and CDR2 FQGNSA. V lost 1 base and J lost 2, with 4 bases in between. The CDR3, as DNA: TGTGCCAGCAGCTTAGAGAACACAGATACGCAGTATTTT. It is translated as CASSLENTDTQYF. The whole variable domain, filled in from reference TRBV7-2 and TRBJ2-3, reads GAGVSQSPSNKVTEKGKDVELRCDPISGHTALYWYRQSLGQGLEFLIYFQGNSAPDKSGLPSDRFSAERTGGSVSTLTIQRTQQEDSAVYLCASSLENTDTQYFGPGTRLTVL.

In the case of this clone: Other DNA sequences in the sample encode the same CDR3. This chain joins TRBV29-1 and TRBJ2-5, with TRBD2 identical over 10 bases. Losses at the gene ends were 6 bases for V and 4 bases for J; bases not matched to a gene: 8. Looked up from germline, CDR1 is SQVTM and CDR2 is ANQGSEA. The CDR3 spans 14 residues. CDR3 bases: TGCAGCGTGGAGCTAGCGGGGGAGGGAGAGACCCAGTACTTC. This sequence encodes CSVELAGEGETQYF.

This clone was detected only once. In DNA form, the CDR3 reads TGTGCCAGCATGAGGTCCTACGAGCAGTACTTC. Translation gives CASMRSYEQYF. The rearrangement uses TRBV2 and TRBJ2-7; no clear D. The germline gives CDR1 SNHLY, CDR2 FYNNEI. V lost 7 bases, J lost 1 base, and 5 bases lay in between. The CDR3 sequence is 11 residues long.

The chain joins TRBV28 to TRBJ2-5; D might be TRBD1 or TRBD2, each matching 6 bases. CDR1 and CDR2 from the germline V gene are MDHEN and SYDVKM. Between the trimmed V and J ends, which lost 8 bases and 1 base, there was a span of 11 bases. The CDR3 totals 13 residues. CDR3 in amino acids: CASVWGAQETQYF. CDR3 bases: TGTGCCAGCGTCTGGGGGGCCCAAGAGACCCAGTACTTC.

The gene calls are TRBV11-2 and TRBJ1-2; D possibly corresponds to TRBD1 (5 bases). Germline lookup yields CDR1 SGHAT and CDR2 FQNNGV. V was cut by 4 bases and J by 2 bases, with 8 bases left in between. The CDR3 sequence is 13 residues long. The CDR3 spells CASSWKGNYGYTF. The CDR3 region has the DNA TGTGCCAGCAGCTGGAAGGGGAACTATGGCTACACCTTC.

In the case of this clone: The same CDR3 is also encoded by other DNA sequences in this sample. The chain combines TRBV12-3 or TRBV12-4 with TRBJ2-7; 7 bases agree with TRBD1. This CDR3 spans 12 amino acids. Losses at the gene ends were 6 bases for V and 4 bases for J; bases not matched to a gene: 3. CDR3 in amino acids: CASSLQGYEQYF. As DNA, the CDR3 is TGTGCCAGCAGCCTACAGGGGTACGAGCAGTACTTC.

The DNA of the CDR3 is TGTGCCAGCAGCTACCGCGCAGGGGCCGTCTCTGGAAACACCATATATTTT. Translating it yields CASSYRAGAVSGNTIYF. This sequence joins TRBV5-4 and TRBJ1-3, with a tentative D call TRBD1 (6 bases). There are 17 residues in the CDR3. Trimming cost V 3 bases and J 0 bases, with 16 bases left between them. CDR1 is SGHNT, CDR2 YYREEE, per germline (reference sequence).

The chain recombines TRBV3-1 (or the pseudogene TRBV3-2) with TRBJ2-3; 11 nucleotides align to TRBD2. The CDR3 loop spans 16 amino acids. Germline lookup yields CDR1 LGHDT and CDR2 YNNKEL (reference sequence). V gave up 4 bases and J gave up 4 bases; unmatched junction bases: 7. CDR3 in amino acids: CASSRPSLAGADTQYF. The CDR3 DNA is TGTGCCAGCAGCCGGCCATCACTAGCGGGAGCAGATACGCAGTATTTT.

The rearrangement links TRBV12-3 or TRBV12-4 to TRBJ1-1; D is unresolved. The CDR3 contains 12 residues. V dropped 6 bases and J dropped 3 bases, with 8 bases sitting between them. The CDR3 DNA reads TGTGCCAGCAGCCCTGAGGACACTGAAGCTTTCTTT. It yields the protein CASSPEDTEAFF.